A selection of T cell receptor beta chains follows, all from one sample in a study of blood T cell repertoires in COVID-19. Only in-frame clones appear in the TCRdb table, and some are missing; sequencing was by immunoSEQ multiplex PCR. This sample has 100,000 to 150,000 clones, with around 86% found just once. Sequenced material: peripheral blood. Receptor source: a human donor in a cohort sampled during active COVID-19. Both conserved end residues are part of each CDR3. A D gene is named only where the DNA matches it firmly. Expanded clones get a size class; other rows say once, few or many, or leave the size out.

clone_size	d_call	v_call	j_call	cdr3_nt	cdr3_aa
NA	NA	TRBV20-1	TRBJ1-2	TGCAGTGCCTTAACAGGGTTCGGCTACACCTTC	CSALTGFGYTF
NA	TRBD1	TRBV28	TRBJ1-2	TGTGCCAACTACCAGACAGGGATTGGCTACACCTTC	CANYQTGIGYTF
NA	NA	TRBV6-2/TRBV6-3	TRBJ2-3	TGTGCCAGCAGTACTCAGACTCGTCGGTCAGATACGCAGTATTTT	CASSTQTRRSDTQYF
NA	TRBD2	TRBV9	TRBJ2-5	TGTGCCAGCAGCGTAGGGACTAGCGGGAGGCGGGGGGAGACCCAGTACTTC	CASSVGTSGRRGETQYF
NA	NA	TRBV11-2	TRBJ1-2	TGTGCCAGCAGCTTACTACAGGCATATGGCTACACCTTC	CASSLLQAYGYTF
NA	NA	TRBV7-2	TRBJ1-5	TGTGCCAGCAGTACAGGGTCCAATCAGCCCCAGCATTTT	CASSTGSNQPQHF
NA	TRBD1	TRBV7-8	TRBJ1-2	TGTGCCAGCAGCCTAGAGGGGACAGGGATTTCTAACTATGGCTACACCTTC	CASSLEGTGISNYGYTF
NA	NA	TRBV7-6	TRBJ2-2	TGTGCCAGCAGCCCACAAAGCACCGGGGAGCTGTTTTTT	CASSPQSTGELFF
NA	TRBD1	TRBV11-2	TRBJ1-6	TGTGCCAGCAGACCCGGGACAGGGGATTGGCCCCTCCACTTT	CASRPGTGDWPLHF
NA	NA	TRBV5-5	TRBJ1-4	TGTGCCAGCAGCTTGGCAGGGCCTGAAAAACTGTTTTTT	CASSLAGPEKLFF
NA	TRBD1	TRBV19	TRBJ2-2	TGTGCCAGTAGTCCTCAGGACAGGGGATATGGCGGGGAGCTGTTTTTT	CASSPQDRGYGGELFF
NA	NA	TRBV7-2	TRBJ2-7	TGTGCCAGCAGCCCGTACGGGTCATACTCTTCCTACGAGCAGTACTTC	CASSPYGSYSSYEQYF
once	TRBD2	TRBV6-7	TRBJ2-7	TGTGCCAGCAGCGACCTAGCGGGAGGACCCTCCTACGAGCAGTACTTC	CASSDLAGGPSYEQYF
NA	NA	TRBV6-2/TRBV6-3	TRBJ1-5	TGTGCCAGCAGTTACGGAGGGGTACATCAGCCCCAGCATTTT	CASSYGGVHQPQHF
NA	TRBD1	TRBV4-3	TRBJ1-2	TGCGCCAGCAGCCAAGAGAGGGACAGGGCTAACTATGGCTACACCTTC	CASSQERDRANYGYTF
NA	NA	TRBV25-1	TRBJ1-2	TGTGCCAGCAGGGCTGCCCTCTATGGCTACACCTTC	CASRAALYGYTF
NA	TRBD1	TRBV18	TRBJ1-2	TGTGCCAGTCAAACCTACAGGGGCTATGGCTACACCTTC	CASQTYRGYGYTF
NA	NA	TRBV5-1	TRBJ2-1	TGCGCCAGCAGCCAAGGACAAAATGAGCAGTTCTTC	CASSQGQNEQFF
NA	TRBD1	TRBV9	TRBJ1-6	TGTGCCAGCAGCGAAGCTAAGGCAGGGGGCTATAATTCACCCCTCCACTTT	CASSEAKAGGYNSPLHF
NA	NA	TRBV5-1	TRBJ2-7	TGCGCCAGCAGCTTGGTGGTAGGTACTAATTTGGCCTACGAGCAGTACTTC	CASSLVVGTNLAYEQYF
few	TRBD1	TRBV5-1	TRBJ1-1	TGCGCCAGCAGCTCCCTGGGGACAGCGAACACTGAAGCTTTCTTT	CASSSLGTANTEAFF
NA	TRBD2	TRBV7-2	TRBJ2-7	TGTGCCAGCAGCCGGCTCCGGAGGACTAGCCAGATCGAGCAGTACTTC	CASSRLRRTSQIEQYF